These T cell receptor beta chains were read from a single sample in a study of shared clonotypes between healthy human individuals. TCRdb keeps only in-frame clones here, not all; method: immunoSEQ multiplex PCR. Of about 1.5 million clones in the sample, approximately 96% are singletons; the top ten hold about 1%. Sequencing was performed on naive CD4+ T cells sorted from blood. The receptors originated from a man aged 25-40 years in good health. The CDR3 runs from the conserved cysteine through the conserved F or W. Each record gives: J gene, D gene, clone size, V gene, CDR3 DNA, CDR3 protein. D genes are given only for firm matches. A row's size may be missing; if present it is once, few, many or a size class.

>TRBJ2-7|-|-|TRBV5-1
TGCGCCAGCAGCCTGGACCGGGGGGCGCGTTACGAGCAGTACTTC
CASSLDRGARYEQYF
>TRBJ2-3|-|-|TRBV28
TGTGCCAGCAGTTTCATTACAGGGCGAACAGATACGCAGTATTTT
CASSFITGRTDTQYF
>TRBJ2-6|TRBD2|once|TRBV5-5
TGTGCCAGCATCCTCAGCGGGGCTCCCTCTGGGGCCAACGTCCTGACTTTC
CASILSGAPSGANVLTF
>TRBJ2-1|-|-|TRBV2
TGTGCCAGCAGTGGGCGATTCCCCCCAGAGCAGTTCTTC
CASSGRFPPEQFF
>TRBJ1-5|-|-|TRBV4-3
TGCGCCAGCAGCCAAGATTACAGGGATAGCAATCAGCCCCAGCATTTT
CASSQDYRDSNQPQHF
>TRBJ2-7|TRBD2|-|TRBV5-1
TGCGCCAGCAGCTTAGAGCGGGAGTCCTACGAGCAGTACTTC
CASSLERESYEQYF
>TRBJ1-4|TRBD1|-|TRBV28
TGTGCCAGCAGTCCCTCCGGACAGGGTACTAATGAAAAACTGTTTTTT
CASSPSGQGTNEKLFF
>TRBJ1-4|-|-|TRBV5-4
TGTGCCAGCAGCTTGGCCGGGGGCACGGGACTGTTTTTT
CASSLAGGTGLFF
>TRBJ2-2|TRBD2|-|TRBV28
TGTGCCAGCTCTCGACTAGCGGGAGTTACCGGGGAGCTGTTTTTT
CASSRLAGVTGELFF
>TRBJ2-1|TRBD2|-|TRBV5-1
TGCGCCAGCAGCTTGGGACTAGCGGGAGGGAGGTACAATGAGCAGTTCTTC
CASSLGLAGGRYNEQFF
>TRBJ2-7|TRBD2|-|TRBV4-2
TGTGCCAGCACCCCTTCTAGCGGGAGTTCCTCCTACGAGCAGTACTTC
CASTPSSGSSSYEQYF
>TRBJ2-3|-|-|TRBV11-2
TGTGCCAGCAGCTTAGTGACCCACACAGATACGCAGTATTTT
CASSLVTHTDTQYF
>TRBJ1-4|TRBD1|-|TRBV5-5
TGTGCCAGCAGCTTAACCCCGGGACAGGCTTATAATGAAAAACTGTTTTTT
CASSLTPGQAYNEKLFF
>TRBJ2-7|-|-|TRBV6-5
TGTGCCAGCAGTTATCTCGGGACGGATTCCTACGAGCAGTACTTC
CASSYLGTDSYEQYF
>TRBJ2-7|-|-|TRBV7-6
TGTGCCAGCAGCTTAGGGATCGCTAGATCCGAGCAGTACTTC
CASSLGIARSEQYF
>TRBJ2-1|-|-|TRBV5-4
TGTGCCAGCAAGGAGACTAGGAGCTCCTACAATGAGCAGTTCTTC
CASKETRSSYNEQFF
>TRBJ2-3|TRBD2|-|TRBV9
TGTGCCAGCAGCGTACAGCCCCGGACAGGGGCCGGACTAGCGGGAGAGAGAGCGACCGATACGCAGTATTTT
CASSVQPRTGAGLAGERATDTQYF
>TRBJ2-7|TRBD2|-|TRBV15
TGTGCCACCAGCAGCGGGAGGGCCCGATACGAGCAGTACTTC
CATSSGRARYEQYF
>TRBJ1-2|-|few|TRBV19
TGTGCCAGTAGTCGGGGGTACAGGGCCCTCTACTATGGCTACACCTTC
CASSRGYRALYYGYTF
>TRBJ2-1|-|-|TRBV4-3
TGCGCCAGCAGCCAAGTAGGACTGGCCAATGAGCAGTTCTTC
CASSQVGLANEQFF